This T cell receptor (beta chain) was sequenced during a study of Graves' ophthalmopathy and Graves' hyperthyroidism. The study amplified TCR beta CDR3 regions using RNA transcripts. First-round RT-PCR relied on HTBI primers, and a second-round multiplex PCR came next. TCRdb re-analysed the multiplex PCR reads in MiXCR, keeping a single row per CDR3 protein. The sample lists 400,000 or so distinct CDR3 sequences; about 16% were seen once. The CDR3 runs 14 residues. V shed 2 bases, J shed 7 bases, and the junction held 5 bases outside the gene matches. This clonotype has a count of ten or more. What it recognizes is unknown. Study-level results: The model predicted ophthalmopathy progression with 65% to 71% sensitivity and around 72% specificity.

Hyperthyroidism cases were recent diagnoses of under 2 months' duration in people aged 18 to 65. Certain patients, namely those with other autoimmune diseases, uncontrolled infections, pregnancy or lactation, were excluded. The diagnostic workup employed clinical symptoms, serum thyroxine, TRAb, thyroid ultrasound and orbital computed tomography. This TCR was recovered from a young woman with stable Graves' hyperthyroidism. The V and J genes are TRBV12-3 or TRBV12-4 and TRBJ2-7; 10 bases are a match to TRBD1. Sequencing used peripheral blood. The CDR3 DNA sequence: TGTGCCAGCAGTTTAAGGGACAGGGGCAGGGAGCAGTACTTC. It encodes CASSLRDRGREQYF.